The sequence of this T cell receptor (beta chain) was determined in a study of cytomegalovirus exposure and HLA in healthy donors. The PCR contained 60 Vbeta and 13 Jbeta primers. Libraries were prepared by immunoSEQ multiplex PCR; TCRdb keeps only in-frame clonotypes and omits some of them. The repertoire holds about 180,000 clones, with roughly 75% as singletons. This clone appeared once. The sequenced material came from PBMCs. This TCR was recovered from a woman aged 25-40 years in good health and CMV-seronegative.

For the CDR3, the DNA is TGTGCCAGCAGCTTAGATGGGCTGGGCGAGCAGTACTTC. Its protein product is CASSLDGLGEQYF. The chain recombines TRBV7-2 with TRBJ2-7; D is uncertain. The CDR3 is made up of 13 amino acids. The V and J ends lost 1 base and 6 bases respectively, with 10 bases between them. The V gene's germline CDR1 is SGHTA and CDR2 FQGNSA.